One and the same sample provided the 7 T cell receptor beta chains below, sequenced in a study of CD8 T cells in ankylosing spondylitis. TCRdb used MiXCR to reprocess the 5' RACE reads, holding one entry per CDR3 protein. Of 350,000 to 450,000 distinct CDR3 sequences in the sample, 20% to 25% were seen once. Sequencing was performed on blood, either unsorted or a sorted T cell fraction (not recorded which). The receptor set was obtained from a male donor with ankylosing spondylitis or in good health (not recorded which).

The rearrangement links TRBV28 to TRBJ2-7, with TRBD1 matching over 7 bases. Per the germline V gene, CDR1 is MDHEN and CDR2 is SYDVKM. The CDR3 length is 15 residues. V shed 6 bases, J shed 6 bases, and the junction held 14 bases outside the gene matches. The DNA for the CDR3 is TGTGCCAGCAGGGGTGGACAGGAAGGCTACGTCGAGCAGTACTTC. Protein: CASRGGQEGYVEQYF.

This clonotype was picked up a small number of times. The CDR3 DNA is TGCGCCAGCAGCTTTTGGGACACAAACACCGGGGAGCTGTTTTTT. Translated, it gives CASSFWDTNTGELFF. This chain links TRBV5-1 with TRBJ2-2, with D possibly TRBD1 on 6 matching bases. Germline CDR1 reads SGHRS; CDR2 reads YFSETQ. The CDR3 loop spans 15 amino acids. V lost 2 bases and J lost 2, with 10 bases in between.

The chain combines TRBV12-3 or TRBV12-4 with TRBJ2-2; 8 bases align to TRBD1. The CDR3 spans 17 residues. V shed 4 bases, J shed 1 base, and the junction held 8 bases outside the gene matches. Here the CDR3 DNA reads TGTGCCAGCAGTTCGAGGACAGGGATGGGGAACACCGGGGAGCTGTTTTTT. Its translation is CASSSRTGMGNTGELFF.

This clonotype has a handful of counts. V and J are TRBV7-2 and TRBJ2-5; D possibly corresponds to TRBD2 (6 bases). Germline-derived CDR1 and CDR2 are SGHTA and FQGNSA. This CDR3 region has 13 residues. Trimming removed 6 bases at V and 2 bases at J, with 10 bases between. The CDR3 spells CASRKRVQETQYF. The CDR3, as DNA: TGTGCCAGCAGGAAGCGGGTTCAAGAGACCCAGTACTTC.

V usage is TRBV6-5 and J usage is TRBJ2-3; 8 bases align to TRBD2. Looked up from germline, CDR1 is MNHEY and CDR2 is SVGAGI. The CDR3 contains 17 residues. Trimming cost V 2 bases and J 2 bases; bases outside gene matches: 9. In nucleotides, the CDR3 is TGTGCCAGCAGTTACGCTGGGACTAGAAACCCCACAGATACGCAGTATTTT. This gives the protein CASSYAGTRNPTDTQYF.

This clonotype was seen a handful of times. A much larger clone differs from this one at a single base, so this may be a read error. This chain connects TRBV11-3 to TRBJ2-7; 7 bases align to TRBD1. The germline V gene has CDR1 SGHNT and CDR2 YENEEA. Trimming at V came to 4 bases and at J to 2 bases, leaving 5 bases not matched to a gene. This CDR3 is built from 14 residues. In DNA, the CDR3 is TGTGCCAGCAGCTACCGGGACAGCCCCTACGAGCAGTACTTC. It yields the protein CASSYRDSPYEQYF.

This clonotype was counted a few times. The rearrangement joins TRBV9 to TRBJ2-1; D not certain. The germline V gene has CDR1 SGDLS and CDR2 YYNGEE. V lost 2 bases and J lost 6, with 12 bases in between. This CDR3 is built from 14 residues. CDR3 sequence (DNA): TGTGCCAGCAGCGTTGGGAACAAACCCAATGAGCAGTTCTTC. It codes for CASSVGNKPNEQFF. The full variable domain, with the rest looked up from reference TRBV9 and TRBJ2-1, is DSGVTQTPKHLITATGQRVTLRCSPRSGDLSVYWYQQSLDQGLQFLIQYYNGEERAKGNILERFSAQQFPDLHSELNLSSLELGDSALYFCASSVGNKPNEQFFGPGTRLTVL.